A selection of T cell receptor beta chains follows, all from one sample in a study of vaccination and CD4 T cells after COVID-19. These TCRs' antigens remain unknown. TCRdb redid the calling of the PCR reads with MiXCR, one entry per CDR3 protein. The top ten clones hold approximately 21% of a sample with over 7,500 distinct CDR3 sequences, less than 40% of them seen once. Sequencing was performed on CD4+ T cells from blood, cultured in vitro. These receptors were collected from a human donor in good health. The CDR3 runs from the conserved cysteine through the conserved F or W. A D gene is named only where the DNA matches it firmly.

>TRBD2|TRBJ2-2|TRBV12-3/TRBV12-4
CASSLDGRATGELFF
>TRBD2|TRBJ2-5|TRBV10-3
CAISQLGERGETQYF
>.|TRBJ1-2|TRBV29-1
CSVAAGRELDYTF
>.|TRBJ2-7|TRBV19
CASSLSGAYYEQYF
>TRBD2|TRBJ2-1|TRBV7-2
CASSLDATSGSKQFF
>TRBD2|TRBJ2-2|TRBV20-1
CSAKPSGRAGELFF
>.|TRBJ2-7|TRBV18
CASSPLSYEQYF
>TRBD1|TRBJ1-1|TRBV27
CASGRWDRANTEAFF
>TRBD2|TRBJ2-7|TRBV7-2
CASSLARGSYEQYF
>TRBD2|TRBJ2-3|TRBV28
CASSLASGSPDTQYF
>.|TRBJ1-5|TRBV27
CASSIEAGQPQHF
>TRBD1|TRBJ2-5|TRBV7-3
CASSSTGGWETQYF
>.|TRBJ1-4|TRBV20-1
CSARPQGGNEKLFF
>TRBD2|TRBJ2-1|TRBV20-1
CSASTGGGEQFF
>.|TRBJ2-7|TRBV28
CASSYGWGSYYEQYF
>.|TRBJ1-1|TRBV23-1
CASSRGGSLLNTEAFF
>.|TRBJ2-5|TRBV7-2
CASSPGGGRSQETQYF
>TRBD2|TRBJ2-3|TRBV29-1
CSVVVAGGPGTQYF
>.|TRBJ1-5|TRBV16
CASSQSSGGSTQHF
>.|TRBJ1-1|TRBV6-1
CASRPPRGEAFF
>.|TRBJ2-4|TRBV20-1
CSADDGQKNIQYF
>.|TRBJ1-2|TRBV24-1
CATSDSLYGYTF
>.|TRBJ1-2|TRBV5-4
CASSLSAGALNYGYTF
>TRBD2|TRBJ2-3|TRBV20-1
CSATRSSGSTDTQYF
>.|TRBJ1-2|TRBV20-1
CSATPDDGGYGYTF
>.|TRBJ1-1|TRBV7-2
CARDRRETNTEAFF
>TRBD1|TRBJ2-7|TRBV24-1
CATSDLRTGDEQYF
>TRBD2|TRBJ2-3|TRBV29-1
CSVEASGVQGTQYF
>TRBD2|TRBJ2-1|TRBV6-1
CASSPKGGLAGISDEQFF
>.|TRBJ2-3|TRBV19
CASSIVPDTQYF